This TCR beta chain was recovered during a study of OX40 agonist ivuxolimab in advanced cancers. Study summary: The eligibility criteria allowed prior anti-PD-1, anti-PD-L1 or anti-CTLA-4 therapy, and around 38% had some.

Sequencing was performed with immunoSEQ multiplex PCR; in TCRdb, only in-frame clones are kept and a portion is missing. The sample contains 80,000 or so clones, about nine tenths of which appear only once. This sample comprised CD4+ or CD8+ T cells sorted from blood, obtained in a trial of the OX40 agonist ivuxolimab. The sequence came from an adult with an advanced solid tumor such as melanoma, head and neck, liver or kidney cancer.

CDR3 residues: CASSSRGQPNTEAFF. CDR3 nucleotide sequence: TGTGCCAGCAGCTCTCGTGGACAGCCGAACACTGAAGCTTTCTTT. This sequence joins TRBV7-9 and TRBJ1-1; a possible D gene is TRBD1 (6 bases). The length of the CDR3 is 15 residues. Trimming took 4 bases from V and 1 from J, leaving 13 bases between them. Germline V lookup: CDR1 SEHNR, CDR2 FQNEAQ (reference sequence).